A single sample gave rise to the 9 T cell receptor beta chains below, sequenced in a study of blood T cell repertoires in COVID-19. Clones were sequenced by immunoSEQ multiplex PCR, and TCRdb holds only the in-frame ones, with some missing. Of tens of thousands of clones detected, approximately 88% appear once; the ten largest clones hold around 1.3%. The sample taken for sequencing was peripheral blood. All receptors derive from a woman in her sixties with acute or convalescent COVID-19.

J is TRBJ1-1 and V is TRBV2; 8 bases fit TRBD1. Germline V gene sequence: CDR1 SNHLY, CDR2 FYNNEI. V gave up 2 bases and J gave up 1 base; unmatched junction bases: 6. CDR3 length: 16 amino acids. CDR3 residues: CASSESTGGWNTEAFF. The CDR3 DNA reads TGTGCCAGCAGTGAATCAACAGGGGGATGGAACACTGAAGCTTTCTTT.

The chain employs TRBV2 and TRBJ2-5, with 12 bases fitting TRBD1. Trimming at V came to 6 bases and at J to 5 bases, leaving 7 bases not matched to a gene. CDR3 length equals 15 residues. Germline loops: CDR1 SNHLY, CDR2 FYNNEI. The CDR3 bases are TGTGCCAGCAGATGGGACAGGGGGCGCCAGGAGACCCAGTACTTC. Its translation is CASRWDRGRQETQYF.

The chain employs TRBV6-5 and TRBJ1-1; unclear D gene. Germline-derived CDR1 and CDR2 are MNHEY and SVGAGI. V lost 0 bases to trimming and J lost 5 bases, with 16 bases between them. The CDR3 is 16 residues long. The CDR3 DNA sequence: TGTGCCAGCAGTTACTCGATCGGAGCTGGAGGGACTGAAGCTTTCTTT. This translates into CASSYSIGAGGTEAFF.

The chain combines TRBV10-1 with TRBJ1-6, with D unclear. The ends were cut back, 2 bases at V and 7 bases at J, with 9 bases in the middle. This CDR3 has 14 residues. The germline V gene encodes CDR1 WNHNN and CDR2 SYGVQD (reference sequence). The CDR3 DNA reads as TGCGCCAGCAGTGAGGAAACTAAGAATTCACCCCTCCACTTT. Its translation: CASSEETKNSPLHF.

J is TRBJ2-1 and V is TRBV20-1, with TRBD2 identical over 9 bases. The CDR3 extends over 14 amino acids. Germline CDR1 is DFQATT and CDR2 is SNEGSKA (reference sequence). V lost 3 bases to trimming and J lost 9 bases; unmatched junction nucleotides: 9. The CDR3 here is CSASWGGRASEQFF. CDR3 DNA sequence: TGCAGTGCTAGTTGGGGCGGGAGGGCCAGTGAGCAGTTCTTC.

V usage is TRBV14 and J usage is TRBJ2-1; 9 positions match TRBD2. Per the germline V gene, CDR1 is SGHDN and CDR2 is FVKESK. The trim removed 0 bases at V and 8 bases at J, leaving 8 bases unmatched. The CDR3 is 16 amino acids. This CDR3 is CASSQERGLAWDEQFF. In DNA form, the CDR3 reads TGTGCCAGCAGCCAAGAAAGGGGACTAGCATGGGATGAGCAGTTCTTC. Combining the CDR3 with reference TRBV14 and TRBJ2-1 gives the whole variable domain EAGVTQFPSHSVIEKGQTVTLRCDPISGHDNLYWYRRVMGKEIKFLLHFVKESKQDESGMPNNRFLAERTGGTYSTLKVQPAELEDSGVYFCASSQERGLAWDEQFFGPGTRLTVL.

The table lists this clone with a count of one. The V and J genes are TRBV2 and TRBJ2-3; 9 bases align to TRBD2. V dropped 7 bases and J dropped 2; count of bases not matched to a gene: 7. Germline lookup yields CDR1 SNHLY and CDR2 FYNNEI. There are 15 residues in the CDR3. The CDR3 region is CASTNGTSLTDTQYF. For the CDR3, the DNA is TGTGCCAGCACTAACGGGACTAGCCTCACAGATACGCAGTATTTT.

The V gene is TRBV5-6, the J gene TRBJ2-3; TRBD2 aligns across 14 bases. V was clipped by 4 bases and J by 6 bases; unmatched bases: 7. The CDR3 is 16 amino acids. Germline loops: CDR1 SGHDT, CDR2 YYEEEE. This CDR3 is CASSRRLAGGRDTQYF. Written as DNA, the CDR3 is TGTGCCAGCAGCCGCCGACTAGCGGGGGGGCGGGATACGCAGTATTTT.

The chain employs TRBV5-1 and TRBJ1-2, with a weak D call TRBD1 (6 bases). The CDR3 runs 15 residues. V lost 4 bases, J lost 5 bases, and 18 bases lay in between. Per germline, CDR1 SGHRS and CDR2 YFSETQ. For the CDR3, the DNA is TGCGCCAGCAGCCTTTCTCGGACAGACTCTTATGGCTACACCTTC. Translating gives CASSLSRTDSYGYTF.